One sample yielded the 5 T cell receptor beta chains listed below, sequenced in a study of cytomegalovirus exposure and HLA in healthy donors. The PCR had 60 Vbeta and 13 Jbeta primers. TCRdb keeps only in-frame clones here, not all; method: immunoSEQ multiplex PCR. The sample holds fewer than 150,000 clones, approximately 71% seen once. Sequenced input: PBMCs. The receptors shown here come from a woman aged 50 to 65 in good health and CMV-seronegative.

The gene calls are TRBV4-1 and TRBJ1-4; tentatively, D is TRBD1 (5 bases). Trimming removed 6 bases at V and 6 bases at J, with 14 bases between. The CDR3 sequence is 14 residues long. Germline-derived CDR1 and CDR2 are MGHRA and YSYEKL. The CDR3 reads CASSKTGGDEKLFF. The DNA for the CDR3 is TGCGCCAGCAGTAAGACGGGGGGGGATGAAAAACTGTTTTTT.

This chain uses TRBV2 with TRBJ1-4; 7 positions agree with TRBD1. CDR1 and CDR2 from the germline V gene are SNHLY and FYNNEI. J was trimmed by 4 bases and V by 1 base; bases with no gene match: 3. The CDR3 consists of 15 residues. The CDR3 spells CASSEDRGGNEKLFF. The CDR3 region has the DNA TGTGCCAGCAGTGAAGACAGGGGAGGTAATGAAAAACTGTTTTTT.

This clone was seen more than once but under ten times. The CDR3 DNA sequence: TGTGCCAGCAGCTTATCAAGAGGCACAGATACGCAGTATTTT. Translation gives CASSLSRGTDTQYF. The chain has TRBV7-9 and TRBJ2-3; no clear D gene. In germline, CDR1 is SEHNR, CDR2 FQNEAQ (reference sequence). This CDR3 spans 14 amino acids. Trimming took 2 bases from V and 1 from J, leaving 7 bases between them.

The rearrangement uses TRBV7-2 and TRBJ2-1, with 10 bases identical to TRBD1. Trimming cost V 3 bases and J 8 bases; bases outside gene matches: 10. Germline values: CDR1 SGHTA, CDR2 FQGNSA. CDR3 size: 16 residues. In nucleotides, the CDR3 is TGTGCCAGCAGCTTTTCCGGAGGGACAGGGGAAGATGAGCAGTTCTTC. This gives the protein CASSFSGGTGEDEQFF.

The rearrangement uses TRBV5-1 and TRBJ2-3, with D tentatively TRBD2 (5 bases). V shed 0 bases and J shed 2 bases, with 13 bases lying between them. This CDR3 is 16 amino acids long. Germline-derived CDR1 and CDR2 are SGHRS and YFSETQ. CDR3 DNA sequence: TGCGCCAGCAGCTTGGAGGCTAGCCTAGACACAGATACGCAGTATTTT. Translation: CASSLEASLDTDTQYF.